This TCR beta chain was sequenced in a study of technical replicates of blood from a few donors. V was pared by 7 bases and J by 4 bases, with 17 bases between. The length of the CDR3 is 15 residues. Germline V gene lookup returns CDR1 MNHNS and CDR2 SASEGT. The table came from immunoSEQ multiplex PCR; TCRdb's copy has only in-frame clones and leaves some out. The data hold about 74,000 clones, with more than 90% observed a single time. The sequencing sample was made of T cells isolated from PBMCs. The TCR originated in a human donor in good health. This chain joins TRBV6-1 and TRBJ1-3; no clear D gene. Here the CDR3 reads CASTQNTAAGNTIYF. CDR3 bases: TGTGCCAGCACACAGAATACAGCTGCGGGAAACACCATATATTTT.